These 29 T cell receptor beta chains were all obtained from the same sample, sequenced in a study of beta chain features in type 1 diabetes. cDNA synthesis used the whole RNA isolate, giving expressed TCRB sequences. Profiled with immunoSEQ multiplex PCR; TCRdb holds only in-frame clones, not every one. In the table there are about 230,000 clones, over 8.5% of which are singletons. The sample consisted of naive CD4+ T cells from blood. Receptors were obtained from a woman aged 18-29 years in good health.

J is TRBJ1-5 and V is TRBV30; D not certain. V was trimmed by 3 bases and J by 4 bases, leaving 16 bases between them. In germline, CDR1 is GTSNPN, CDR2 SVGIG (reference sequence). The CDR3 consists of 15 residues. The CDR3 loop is CAWSPATVRNQPQHF. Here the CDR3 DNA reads TGTGCCTGGAGCCCAGCGACGGTTCGGAATCAGCCCCAGCATTTT. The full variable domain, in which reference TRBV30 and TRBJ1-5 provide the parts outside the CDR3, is SQTIHQWPATLVQPVGSPLSLECTVEGTSNPNLYWYRQAAGRGLQLLFYSVGIGQISSEVPQNLSASRPQDRQFILSSKKLLLSDSGFYLCAWSPATVRNQPQHFGDGTRLSIL.

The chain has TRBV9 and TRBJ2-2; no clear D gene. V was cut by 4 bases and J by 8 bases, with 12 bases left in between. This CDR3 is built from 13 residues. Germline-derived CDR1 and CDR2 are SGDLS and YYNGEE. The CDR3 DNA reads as TGTGCCAGCAGCTTGGAACCGAGGGGGGAGCTGTTTTTT. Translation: CASSLEPRGELFF.

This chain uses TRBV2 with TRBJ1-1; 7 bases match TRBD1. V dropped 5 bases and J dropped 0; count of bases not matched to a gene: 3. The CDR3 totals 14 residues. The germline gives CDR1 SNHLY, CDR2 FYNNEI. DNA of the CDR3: TGTGCCAGCAGTCTGACAGGGATGAACACTGAAGCTTTCTTT. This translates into CASSLTGMNTEAFF.

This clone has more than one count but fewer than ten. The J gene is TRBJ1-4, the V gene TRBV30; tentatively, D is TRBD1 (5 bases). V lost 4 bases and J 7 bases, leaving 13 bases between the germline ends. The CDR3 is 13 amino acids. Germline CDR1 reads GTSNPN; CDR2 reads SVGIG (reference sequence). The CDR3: CAWTNNRGEKLFF. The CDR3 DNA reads TGTGCCTGGACAAATAATAGGGGTGAAAAACTGTTTTTT. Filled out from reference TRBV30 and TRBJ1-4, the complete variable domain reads SQTIHQWPATLVQPVGSPLSLECTVEGTSNPNLYWYRQAAGRGLQLLFYSVGIGQISSEVPQNLSASRPQDRQFILSSKKLLLSDSGFYLCAWTNNRGEKLFFGSGTQLSVL.

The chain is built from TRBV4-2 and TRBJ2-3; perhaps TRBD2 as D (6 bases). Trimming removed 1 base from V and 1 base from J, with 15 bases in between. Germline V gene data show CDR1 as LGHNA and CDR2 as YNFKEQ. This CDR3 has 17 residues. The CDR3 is CASSQGQRLEGTDTQYF. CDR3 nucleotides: TGTGCCAGCAGCCAAGGCCAGAGACTAGAAGGCACAGATACGCAGTATTTT.

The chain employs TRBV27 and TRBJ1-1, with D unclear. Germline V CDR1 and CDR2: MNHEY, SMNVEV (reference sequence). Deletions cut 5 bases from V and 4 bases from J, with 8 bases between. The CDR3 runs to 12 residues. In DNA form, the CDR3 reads TGTGCCAGCAGTAGCCCCCCCACTGAAGCTTTCTTT. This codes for CASSSPPTEAFF.

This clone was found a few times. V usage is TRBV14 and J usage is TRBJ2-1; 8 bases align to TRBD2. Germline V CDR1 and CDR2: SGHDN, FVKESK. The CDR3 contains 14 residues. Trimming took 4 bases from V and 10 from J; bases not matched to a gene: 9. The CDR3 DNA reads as TGTGCCAGCAGCCCAGCGGGAGACTACAGGGAGCAGTTCTTC. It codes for CASSPAGDYREQFF.

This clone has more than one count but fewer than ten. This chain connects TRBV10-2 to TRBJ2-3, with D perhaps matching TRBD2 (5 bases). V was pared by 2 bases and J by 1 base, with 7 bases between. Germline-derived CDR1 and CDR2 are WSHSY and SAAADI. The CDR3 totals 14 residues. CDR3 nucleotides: TGCGCCAGCAGTGAGGAGGGAGGCACAGATACGCAGTATTTT. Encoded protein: CASSEEGGTDTQYF.

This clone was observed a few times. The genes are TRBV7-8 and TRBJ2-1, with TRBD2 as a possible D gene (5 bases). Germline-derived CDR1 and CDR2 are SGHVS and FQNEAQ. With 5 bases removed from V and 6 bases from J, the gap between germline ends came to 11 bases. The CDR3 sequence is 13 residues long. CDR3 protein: CASSERVSNEQFF. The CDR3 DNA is TGTGCCAGCAGCGAGAGGGTCTCCAATGAGCAGTTCTTC.

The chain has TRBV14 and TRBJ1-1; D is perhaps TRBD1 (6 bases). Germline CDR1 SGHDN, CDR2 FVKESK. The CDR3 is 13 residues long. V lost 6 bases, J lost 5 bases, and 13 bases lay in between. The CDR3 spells CASSLRGGTEAFF. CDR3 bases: TGTGCCAGCAGTCTCAGGGGAGGGACTGAAGCTTTCTTT.

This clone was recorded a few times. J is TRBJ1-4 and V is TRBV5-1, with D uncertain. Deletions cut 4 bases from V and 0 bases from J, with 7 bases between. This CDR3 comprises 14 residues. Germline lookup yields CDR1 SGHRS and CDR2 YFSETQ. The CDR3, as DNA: TGCGCCAGCAGCCAGGAAGCAACTAATGAAAAACTGTTTTTT. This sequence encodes CASSQEATNEKLFF.

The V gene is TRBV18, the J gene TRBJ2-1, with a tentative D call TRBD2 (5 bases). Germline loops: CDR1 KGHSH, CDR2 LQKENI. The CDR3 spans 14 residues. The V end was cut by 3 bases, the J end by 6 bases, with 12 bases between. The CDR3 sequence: CASSPGLVPNEQFF. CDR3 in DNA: TGTGCCAGCTCACCCGGACTGGTGCCCAATGAGCAGTTCTTC.

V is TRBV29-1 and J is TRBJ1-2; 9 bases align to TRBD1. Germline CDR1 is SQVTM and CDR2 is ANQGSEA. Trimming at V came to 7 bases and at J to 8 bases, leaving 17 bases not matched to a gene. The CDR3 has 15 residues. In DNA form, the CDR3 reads TGCAGCGCCATGAAGGGACAGGGATCGAAAAGCGGCTACACCTTC. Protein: CSAMKGQGSKSGYTF.

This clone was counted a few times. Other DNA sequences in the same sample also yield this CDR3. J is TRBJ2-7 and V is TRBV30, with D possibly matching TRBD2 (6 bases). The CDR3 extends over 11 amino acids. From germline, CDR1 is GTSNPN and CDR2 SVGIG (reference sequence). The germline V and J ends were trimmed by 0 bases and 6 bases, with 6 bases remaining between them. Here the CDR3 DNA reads TGTGCCTGGAGTGTGGGGGGCGAGCAGTACTTC. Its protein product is CAWSVGGEQYF.

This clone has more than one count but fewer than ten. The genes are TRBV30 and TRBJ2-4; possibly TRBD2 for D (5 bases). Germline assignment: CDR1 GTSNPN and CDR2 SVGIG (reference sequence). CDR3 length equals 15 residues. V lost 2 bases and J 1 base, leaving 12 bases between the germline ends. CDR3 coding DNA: TGTGCCTGGAGTCCCGGGCGGAGGGCCAAAAACATTCAGTACTTC. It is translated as CAWSPGRRAKNIQYF. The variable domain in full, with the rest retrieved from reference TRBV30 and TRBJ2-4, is SQTIHQWPATLVQPVGSPLSLECTVEGTSNPNLYWYRQAAGRGLQLLFYSVGIGQISSEVPQNLSASRPQDRQFILSSKKLLLSDSGFYLCAWSPGRRAKNIQYFGAGTRLSVL.

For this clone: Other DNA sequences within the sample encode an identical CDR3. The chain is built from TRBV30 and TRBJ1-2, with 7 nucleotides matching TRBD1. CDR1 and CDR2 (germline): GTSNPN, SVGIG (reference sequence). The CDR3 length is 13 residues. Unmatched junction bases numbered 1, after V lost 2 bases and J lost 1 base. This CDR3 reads CAWSRDSNYGYTF. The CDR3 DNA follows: TGTGCCTGGAGTCGGGACAGTAACTATGGCTACACCTTC.

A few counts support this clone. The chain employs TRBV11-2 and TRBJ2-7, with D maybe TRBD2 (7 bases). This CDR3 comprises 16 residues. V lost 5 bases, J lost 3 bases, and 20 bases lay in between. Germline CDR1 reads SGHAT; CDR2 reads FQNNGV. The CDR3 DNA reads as TGTGCCAGCAGCCATCCCCGGGGGGCCTACAACTACGAGCAGTACTTC. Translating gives CASSHPRGAYNYEQYF.

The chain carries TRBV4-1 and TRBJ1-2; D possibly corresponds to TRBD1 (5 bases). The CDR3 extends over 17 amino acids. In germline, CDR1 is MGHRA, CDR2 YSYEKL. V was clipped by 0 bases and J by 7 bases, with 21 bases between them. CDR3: CASSQDRAIQVHRGYTF. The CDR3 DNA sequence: TGCGCCAGCAGCCAAGACCGAGCTATACAGGTCCATCGTGGCTACACCTTC.

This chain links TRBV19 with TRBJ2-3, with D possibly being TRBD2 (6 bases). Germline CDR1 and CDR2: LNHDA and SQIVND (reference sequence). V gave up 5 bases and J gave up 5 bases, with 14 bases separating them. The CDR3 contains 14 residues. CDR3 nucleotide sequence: TGTGCCAGTAGTCCGCCCCAAGCGGGAGATACGCAGTATTTT. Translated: CASSPPQAGDTQYF.

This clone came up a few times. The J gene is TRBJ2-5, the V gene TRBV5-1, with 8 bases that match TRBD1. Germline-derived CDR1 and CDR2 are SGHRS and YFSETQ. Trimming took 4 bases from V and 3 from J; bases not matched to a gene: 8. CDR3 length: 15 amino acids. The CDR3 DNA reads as TGCGCCAGCAGCCCTGGCCCGGACAGGGAAGAGACCCAGTACTTC. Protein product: CASSPGPDREETQYF.

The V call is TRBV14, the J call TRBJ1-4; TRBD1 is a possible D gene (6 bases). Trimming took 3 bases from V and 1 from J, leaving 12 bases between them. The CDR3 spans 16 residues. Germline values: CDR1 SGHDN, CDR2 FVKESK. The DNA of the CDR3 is TGTGCCAGCAGCCAGCGAACAGGGCTAACTAATGAAAAACTGTTTTTT. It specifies CASSQRTGLTNEKLFF. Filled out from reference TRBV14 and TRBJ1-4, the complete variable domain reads EAGVTQFPSHSVIEKGQTVTLRCDPISGHDNLYWYRRVMGKEIKFLLHFVKESKQDESGMPNNRFLAERTGGTYSTLKVQPAELEDSGVYFCASSQRTGLTNEKLFFGSGTQLSVL.

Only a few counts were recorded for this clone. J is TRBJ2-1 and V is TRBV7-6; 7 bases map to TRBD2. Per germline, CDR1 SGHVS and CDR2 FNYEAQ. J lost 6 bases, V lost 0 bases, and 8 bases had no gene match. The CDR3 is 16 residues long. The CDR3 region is CASSLAFRTSSNEQFF. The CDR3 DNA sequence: TGTGCCAGCAGCTTAGCCTTCCGGACTAGTAGCAATGAGCAGTTCTTC.

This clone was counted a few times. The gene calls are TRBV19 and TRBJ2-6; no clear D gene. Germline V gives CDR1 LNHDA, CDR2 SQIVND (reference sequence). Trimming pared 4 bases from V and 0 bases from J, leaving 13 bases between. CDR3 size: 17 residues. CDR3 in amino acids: CASSKIVGDSGANVLTF. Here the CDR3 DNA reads TGTGCCAGTAGTAAGATTGTCGGTGACTCTGGGGCCAACGTCCTGACTTTC.

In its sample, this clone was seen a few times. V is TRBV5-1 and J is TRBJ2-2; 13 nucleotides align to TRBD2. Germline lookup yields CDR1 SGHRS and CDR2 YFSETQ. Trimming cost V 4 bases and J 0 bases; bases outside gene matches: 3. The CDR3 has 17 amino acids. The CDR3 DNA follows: TGCGCCAGCAGCCTTGGGACTAGCGGGACGAACACCGGGGAGCTGTTTTTT. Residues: CASSLGTSGTNTGELFF.

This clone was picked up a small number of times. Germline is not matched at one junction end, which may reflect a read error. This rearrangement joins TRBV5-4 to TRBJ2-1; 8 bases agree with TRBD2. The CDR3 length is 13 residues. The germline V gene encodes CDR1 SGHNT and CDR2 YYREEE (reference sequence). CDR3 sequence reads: CASSLETSAPLLF. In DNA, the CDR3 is TGTGCCAGCAGCTTGGAGACTAGCGCTCCTTTACTCTTC.

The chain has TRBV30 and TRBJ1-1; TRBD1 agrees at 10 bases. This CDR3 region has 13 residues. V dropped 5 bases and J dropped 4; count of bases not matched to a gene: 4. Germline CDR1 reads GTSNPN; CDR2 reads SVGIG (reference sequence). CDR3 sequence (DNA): TGTGCCTGGTACGGACAGGGGGGCACTGAAGCTTTCTTT. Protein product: CAWYGQGGTEAFF.

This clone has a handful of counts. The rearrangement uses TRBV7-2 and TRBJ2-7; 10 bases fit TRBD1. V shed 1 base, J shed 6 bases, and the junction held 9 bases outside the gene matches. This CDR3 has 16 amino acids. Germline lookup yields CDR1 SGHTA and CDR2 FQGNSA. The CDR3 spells CASSLVGIRTGGEQYF. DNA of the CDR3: TGTGCCAGCAGCTTAGTCGGCATTCGGACAGGGGGCGAGCAGTACTTC.

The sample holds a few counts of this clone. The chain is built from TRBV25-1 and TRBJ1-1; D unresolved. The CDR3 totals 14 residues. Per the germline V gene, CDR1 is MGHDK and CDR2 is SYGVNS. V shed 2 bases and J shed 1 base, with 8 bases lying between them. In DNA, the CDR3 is TGTGCCAGCAGTGAACTGCGAAAGAACACTGAAGCTTTCTTT. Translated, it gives CASSELRKNTEAFF.

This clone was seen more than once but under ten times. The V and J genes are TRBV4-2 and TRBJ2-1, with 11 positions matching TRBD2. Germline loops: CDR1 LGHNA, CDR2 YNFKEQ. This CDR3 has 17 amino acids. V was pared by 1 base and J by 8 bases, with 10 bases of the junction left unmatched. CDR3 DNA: TGTGCCAGCAGCCAAGCCCAGCTAGCGGGAGGATCCTATGAGCAGTTCTTC. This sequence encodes CASSQAQLAGGSYEQFF.